The present entry profiles one T cell receptor (beta chain) with its context. In the authors' methods: Estimation of nucleated cell counts relied on the amplification of reference gene primers. Generated by immunoSEQ multiplex PCR, the TCRdb table keeps only in-frame clones and is missing some. V and J calls and clone size are copied from that table; D and trimming were computed from the DNA. Among approximately 260,000 clones listed, 90% were seen once. This sample stems from a study of blood T cell repertoires in COVID-19. Turning to the study itself: Sites in the United States, Italy and Spain provided acute and convalescent COVID-19 samples. Sample material is recorded as cDNA or gDNA derived from T cells, B-cell-depleted T cells, or PBMCs.

With V trimmed by 2 bases and J by 11 bases, 13 bases remained unmatched. The CDR3 is made up of 15 amino acids. Germline V lookup: CDR1 MNHNY, CDR2 SVGAGI (reference sequence). Sequenced material: peripheral blood. The clonotype comes from a woman between 55 and 75 years old with COVID-19, enrolled during active disease. V and J are TRBV6-6 and TRBJ1-1; 8 bases fit TRBD1. CDR3 sequence (DNA): TGTGCCAGCAGTTACCGACCGGACAGGGCAGACGCCGCTTTCTTT. Translated: CASSYRPDRADAAFF.